This T cell receptor (beta chain) was recorded in a study of T-cell memory formation after mild COVID-19 (dated by TCRdb to the early 2020s). Some background on the complete study: Most TCR sequence clusters were specific to one of the two donors. T-cell clones expanding and contracting after mild COVID-19 in a couple of donors were tracked by longitudinal TCRalpha and TCRbeta repertoire sequencing. Two young, previously healthy adult volunteers made up the cohort, one male and one female.

Ficoll-Paque density gradient centrifugation was the method used to isolate PBMCs. With respect to this clonotype: This clone's antigen is unknown. Base qualities are not at hand, and no much larger clone is one base apart.

Germline trimming amounts to 4 bases on V and 5 bases on J, with 15 as the count of junction bases outside the gene matches. CDR1 and CDR2 are drawn from the germline V gene (reference sequence): LGHDT, YNNKEL. Counted from cysteine to phenylalanine, this CDR3 has 17 amino acids. Only the CDR3 portion is preserved as DNA: 51 bases, with reading frame beginning at the first base. The research as a whole found: Only two mild cases were covered by the study, and larger cohorts that include severe cases with pre-infection samples were considered necessary. Balanced CD4/CD8 phenotypes were observed for clones contracting from day 15 to 85, whereas a bias towards CD4+ was observed for a second wave of clones expanding from day 15 to 37. Contracting CD4+ clones were found mainly in CM and EM memory subsets, while CD8+ clones were enriched in EMRA. The second-wave clones that peaked on day 37 were not confirmed to be SARS-CoV-2 specific. Some responding clones were detected in pre-infection memory, which suggested that pre-existing cross-reactive memory T cells had joined the SARS-CoV-2 response.

Sequencing instrument: Illumina NovaSeq 6000. TCRalpha and TCRbeta cDNA libraries were constructed by 5'RACE with constant-segment primers, with sample barcodes and unique molecular identifiers being introduced. RNA was extracted from every sample with Trizol reagent. The libraries were amplified in two PCR steps, and the second step added a second sample barcode and Illumina TruSeq adapters. Sequencing of the libraries was done on an Illumina NovaSeq, producing 2 x 150 bp paired-end reads. The authors' analysis ran thus. The reads were demultiplexed and collapsed into UMI-guided consensus sequences using migec v1.2.7. Using mixcr v2.1.11, UMI consensuses were aligned to TRA and TRB V and J templates and then assembled into clonotypes. Expanded or contracted clonotypes were those called significant by both edgeR and NoisET, with noise models trained on biological replicates. For edgeR calls, a false discovery rate-adjusted p below 0.01 and a log2 fold-change threshold of 1 were applied. As an exploratory analysis of dynamics, max-normalized trajectories of the 1000 most abundant clonotypes were examined with PCA combined with hierarchical clustering. Separately sequenced CD4+ and CD8+ repertoires were used to assign the CD4 or CD8 phenotype of responding clones. TCRdb reanalyzed the raw reads on its own, using fastp at Q25 for trimming and MiXCR for clone calling, and kept in-frame beta chains. Every distinct CDR3 protein forms one entry, paired with its most common genes and DNA. The V and J calls follow TCRdb's processing rather than the paper's. The sample profile shows around 150,000 distinct CDR3 sequences; around a third of them were found once. The ten largest account for 12% of the sample.

The source material was PBMCs or a T cell subset sorted from them (not recorded which). This receptor chain uses TRBV3-1 and TRBJ2-7, and 9 junctional nucleotides match TRBD2. The TCR comes from an adult woman who had mild COVID-19 (a few samples of this study predate the infection). The sample titles of this study are shuffled in the database, so cell type and time point are left out; the donor was told from shared clones. For the CDR3, the sequence is CASSRLGLAGITDEQYF. The nucleotide sequence reads TGTGCCAGCAGCCGCCTCGGGCTAGCGGGAATTACGGACGAGCAGTACTTC.